This is a list of T cell receptor beta chains from one sample in a study of cytotoxic CD8 clonotypes in ibrutinib-treated CLL. The assay was immunoSEQ multiplex PCR, and TCRdb's table has in-frame clones only and misses some. The table has 200,000 to 250,000 clones, around 75% seen once; the top ten hold roughly 5.8%. The sequenced sample was PBMCs, obtained after 12 months of ibrutinib treatment. These receptor sequences come from a human donor with chronic lymphocytic leukemia. Both conserved end residues are part of each CDR3. The D gene is left open where the match is weak. Size tells how often a clone was seen (once, few, many) or the class of an expanded clone, and some rows leave it out.

TRBV30,NA,TRBJ1-2,NA,CAWGLFPGLSKGYTF,TGTGCCTGGGGTTTGTTTCCGGGGCTGAGTAAAGGCTACACCTTC
TRBV7-2,NA,TRBJ2-7,TRBD1,CASSLGQYEQYF,TGTGCCAGCAGCTTGGGACAGTACGAGCAGTACTTC
TRBV11-2,NA,TRBJ2-1,TRBD2,CASSSLAGGYYNEQFF,TGTGCCAGCAGCTCATTAGCGGGAGGTTACTACAATGAGCAGTTCTTC
TRBV11-2,once,TRBJ2-3,TRBD1,CASSSLGQGPDTQYF,TGTGCCAGCAGCTCACTGGGACAGGGACCAGATACGCAGTATTTT
TRBV19,NA,TRBJ2-1,TRBD2,CASSFTRESEQFF,TGTGCCAGTAGTTTCACGCGGGAGTCTGAGCAGTTCTTC
TRBV6-5,NA,TRBJ1-4,NA,CASSYGRLEKLFF,TGTGCCAGCAGTTATGGACGTCTTGAAAAACTGTTTTTT
TRBV18,NA,TRBJ2-3,NA,CASSLSTDTQYF,TGTGCCAGCTCACTAAGCACAGATACGCAGTATTTT
TRBV7-2,few,TRBJ1-5,NA,CASSPGQGRNNQPQHF,TGTGCCAGCAGCCCCGGACAAGGCAGAAACAATCAGCCCCAGCATTTT
TRBV19,NA,TRBJ2-3,NA,CASSPGRGTSTDTQYF,TGTGCCAGTAGTCCGGGCAGAGGGACAAGCACAGATACGCAGTATTTT
TRBV18,NA,TRBJ2-3,NA,CASSRGTSSTDTQYF,TGTGCCAGCTCCCGAGGGACTTCTAGCACAGATACGCAGTATTTT
TRBV18,NA,TRBJ2-3,TRBD2,CASSPRQRDSDTQYF,TGTGCCAGCTCACCACGTCAGCGGGACTCAGATACGCAGTATTTT
TRBV2,NA,TRBJ1-2,NA,CASRLSDYGYTF,TGTGCCAGCAGACTTTCGGACTATGGCTACACCTTC
TRBV5-1,NA,TRBJ1-6,NA,CASSLGRAAVPGSPLHF,TGCGCCAGCAGCTTGGGAAGGGCCGCCGTCCCTGGTTCACCCCTCCACTTT
TRBV11-2,NA,TRBJ2-7,TRBD2,CASSLDRTSGGARSYEQYF,TGTGCCAGCAGCTTAGACCGGACTAGCGGGGGGGCGAGGTCCTACGAGCAGTACTTC
TRBV7-9,NA,TRBJ1-1,NA,CASSLIVRVNTEAFF,TGTGCCAGCAGCTTAATAGTCAGGGTAAACACTGAAGCTTTCTTT
TRBV28,NA,TRBJ2-5,TRBD2,CASSPGTSATYQETQYF,TGTGCCAGCAGTCCTGGGACTAGCGCGACGTACCAAGAGACCCAGTACTTC
TRBV18,NA,TRBJ2-5,NA,CASSVTGAGVGQTQYF,TGTGCCAGCTCAGTCACCGGAGCCGGGGTTGGGCAGACCCAGTACTTC
TRBV7-2,NA,TRBJ1-6,NA,CASRVSSYNSPLHF,TGTGCCAGCAGGGTCAGCTCCTATAATTCACCCCTCCACTTT
TRBV6-5,NA,TRBJ2-7,NA,CASSLPGSYYEQYF,TGTGCCAGCAGCTTACCCGGGTCCTACTACGAGCAGTACTTC
TRBV2,NA,TRBJ2-2,NA,CASTENRRKNTGELFF,TGTGCCAGTACCGAAAATCGGCGGAAGAACACCGGGGAGCTGTTTTTT
TRBV28,few,TRBJ1-5,NA,CASSFLAGNQPQHF,TGTGCCAGCAGTTTTCTTGCGGGCAATCAGCCCCAGCATTTT
TRBV27,NA,TRBJ2-3,NA,CASSSLDTQYF,TGTGCCAGCAGTTCCCTTGATACGCAGTATTTT
TRBV7-2,few,TRBJ1-5,TRBD1,CASSPDRGQPQHF,TGTGCCAGCAGCCCGGACAGGGGGCAGCCCCAGCATTTT
TRBV29-1,NA,TRBJ1-2,TRBD1,CSALRGQGAGGYTF,TGCAGCGCTCTCCGGGGACAGGGGGCGGGTGGCTACACCTTC
TRBV28,NA,TRBJ2-7,NA,CASSLLGALFYEQYF,TGTGCCAGCAGTTTGTTGGGGGCTCTTTTCTACGAGCAGTACTTC
TRBV11-3,NA,TRBJ2-2,TRBD2,CASSAHSTGTSVTGELFF,TGTGCCAGCAGCGCCCATTCCACCGGGACTAGCGTAACCGGGGAGCTGTTTTTT
TRBV7-9,NA,TRBJ1-2,NA,CATPRERGMTYGYTF,TGTGCCACCCCCCGGGAGCGGGGGATGACCTATGGCTACACCTTC
TRBV28,NA,TRBJ1-1,TRBD1,CAIYRGNTEAFF,TGTGCCATCTACAGGGGGAACACTGAAGCTTTCTTT
TRBV28,once,TRBJ1-1,TRBD1,CASRAQGIVAFF,TGTGCCAGCAGGGCACAGGGGATCGTCGCTTTCTTT
TRBV7-3,NA,TRBJ2-2,NA,CASSLIAGAFTGELFF,TGTGCCAGCAGCTTAATTGCAGGGGCATTCACCGGGGAGCTGTTTTTT
TRBV15,once,TRBJ1-3,NA,CATSDRSSFPGTIYF,TGTGCCACCAGCGACAGGTCGTCGTTTCCAGGGACCATATATTTT
TRBV10-3,NA,TRBJ1-5,TRBD1,CAISEPGTGHQPQHF,TGTGCCATCAGTGAGCCTGGGACAGGGCATCAGCCCCAGCATTTT